This entry lists 25 T cell receptor beta chains sequenced from one sample in a study of Ad26.COV2.S vaccination and SARS-CoV-2 variants. Libraries were prepared by immunoSEQ multiplex PCR; TCRdb keeps only in-frame clonotypes and omits some of them. The profile shows about 350,000 clones, approximately 90% of them singletons. The source material was peripheral blood, sampled after recovery from COVID-19. These receptors all stem from a human donor who had recovered from COVID-19.

The chain uses TRBV19 and TRBJ2-7; TRBD2 agrees at 8 bases. J lost 6 bases, V lost 3 bases, and 10 bases had no gene match. This CDR3 has 15 residues. Germline values: CDR1 LNHDA, CDR2 SQIVND (reference sequence). Here the CDR3 reads CASSMSGGQLREQYF. The CDR3 nucleotides are TGTGCCAGTAGTATGAGCGGGGGCCAGCTCCGCGAGCAGTACTTC.

This chain uses TRBV29-1 with TRBJ2-3; the D is unclear. Trimming removed 5 bases from V and 5 bases from J, with 8 bases in between. Germline V gene lookup returns CDR1 SQVTM and CDR2 ANQGSEA. The CDR3 is 11 residues long. This CDR3 reads CSVSPGDTQYF. CDR3 nucleotides: TGCAGCGTTAGCCCCGGAGATACGCAGTATTTT.

The chain employs TRBV7-6 and TRBJ1-4, with 8 positions matching TRBD1. This CDR3 has 15 residues. Germline CDR1 reads SGHVS; CDR2 reads FNYEAQ. The ends lost 4 bases at V and 7 bases at J; junction bases unmatched: 8. The CDR3 bases are TGTGCCAGCAGCTCGCGGACAGGGTGGAGTGAAAAACTGTTTTTT. Its protein is CASSSRTGWSEKLFF.

This chain links TRBV9 with TRBJ2-3; D gene uncertain. V shed 1 base and J shed 1 base, with 10 bases lying between them. The CDR3 totals 15 residues. Germline V CDR1 and CDR2: SGDLS, YYNGEE. CDR3 nucleotide sequence: TGTGCCAGCAGCGTACCGAAATTGGGCACAGATACGCAGTATTTT. This gives the protein CASSVPKLGTDTQYF.

V is TRBV7-2 and J is TRBJ2-7; D might be TRBD1 (5 bases). Germline CDR1 is SGHTA and CDR2 is FQGNSA. CDR3 length: 15 amino acids. Trimming shortened V by 3 bases and J by 4 bases, and 16 bases separated the two germline ends. CDR3 DNA: TGTGCCAGCAGCTTCACAGGCCCTACTTCTTACGAGCAGTACTTC. Amino acid sequence: CASSFTGPTSYEQYF. The whole variable domain, remainder taken from reference TRBV7-2 and TRBJ2-7, is GAGVSQSPSNKVTEKGKDVELRCDPISGHTALYWYRQSLGQGLEFLIYFQGNSAPDKSGLPSDRFSAERTGGSVSTLTIQRTQQEDSAVYLCASSFTGPTSYEQYFGPGTRLTVT.

This clone was recorded once. The chain combines TRBV27 with TRBJ2-1; 9 bases fit TRBD1. The CDR3 loop spans 13 amino acids. Germline assignment: CDR1 MNHEY and CDR2 SMNVEV (reference sequence). J was trimmed by 3 bases and V by 6 bases; bases with no gene match: 0. Here the CDR3 DNA reads TGTGCCAGCAGGGACAGGGGCTACAATGAGCAGTTCTTC. Its protein is CASRDRGYNEQFF.

The chain is built from TRBV5-8 and TRBJ1-5; D gene ambiguous. The CDR3 is made up of 16 amino acids. Germline CDR1 is SGHTS and CDR2 is YDEGEE. The V gene lost 2 bases and the J gene lost 0 bases, with 12 bases spanning the gap. CDR3 in amino acids: CASSLGSGFSNQPQHF. CDR3 coding DNA: TGTGCCAGCAGCTTAGGTTCGGGGTTTAGCAATCAGCCCCAGCATTTT.

This clone appeared once. This chain joins TRBV20-1 and TRBJ1-2; no firm D call. The ends were cut back, 0 bases at V and 8 bases at J, with 7 bases in the middle. Germline-derived CDR1 and CDR2 are DFQATT and SNEGSKA (reference sequence). The CDR3 is made up of 11 amino acids. CDR3: CSARDGMGYTF. The DNA for the CDR3 is TGCAGTGCTAGAGATGGAATGGGCTACACCTTC.

The rearrangement joins TRBV25-1 to TRBJ1-2, with D unresolved. CDR1 is MGHDK, CDR2 SYGVNS, per germline. V lost 5 bases, J lost 1 base, and 23 bases lay in between. The CDR3 runs to 18 residues. Here the CDR3 reads CASSPRTDQPSFNYGYTF. The CDR3 DNA sequence: TGTGCCAGCAGTCCCCGGACGGATCAACCATCCTTTAACTATGGCTACACCTTC.

In DNA form, the CDR3 reads TGTGCCAGCAGCGGCGGGGGGATCCAAGAGACCCAGTACTTC. It is translated as CASSGGGIQETQYF. The chain is built from TRBV5-6 and TRBJ2-5; 8 bases align to TRBD2. The CDR3 has 14 amino acids. Germline V gives CDR1 SGHDT, CDR2 YYEEEE. V dropped 4 bases and J dropped 1; count of bases not matched to a gene: 3.

V gene TRBV27 combines with J gene TRBJ1-1; D ambiguous. CDR1 is MNHEY, CDR2 SMNVEV, per germline (reference sequence). CDR3 length: 13 amino acids. V gave up 7 bases and J gave up 6 bases, with 15 bases separating them. This CDR3 is CASMVEGRAEAFF. Here the CDR3 DNA reads TGTGCCAGCATGGTAGAAGGGAGGGCTGAAGCTTTCTTT.

The chain uses TRBV5-1 and TRBJ2-2, with D possibly matching TRBD1 (6 bases). V lost 4 bases and J lost 7, with 20 bases in between. Germline lookup yields CDR1 SGHRS and CDR2 YFSETQ. The CDR3 has 16 residues. This chain's CDR3 is CASSPRDWDNGGELFF. The CDR3 DNA is TGCGCCAGCAGCCCAAGAGATTGGGACAACGGCGGGGAGCTGTTTTTT.

V and J are TRBV7-9 and TRBJ2-1; the D gene is possibly TRBD2 (6 bases). Germline V gene data show CDR1 as SEHNR and CDR2 as FQNEAQ (reference sequence). Trimming shortened V by 5 bases and J by 5 bases, and 28 bases separated the two germline ends. CDR3 length: 19 amino acids. The CDR3 loop reads CASSPGLMRDPGGDNEQFF. The CDR3 DNA reads TGTGCCAGCAGCCCAGGTCTCATGAGGGACCCCGGGGGTGACAATGAGCAGTTCTTC.

The rearrangement uses TRBV5-6 and TRBJ1-3; D is undetermined. The CDR3 is made up of 15 amino acids. Per the germline V gene, CDR1 is SGHDT and CDR2 is YYEEEE. V lost 2 bases, J lost 0 bases, and 9 bases lay in between. As DNA, the CDR3 is TGTGCCAGCAGCTTCGGTCGACTCTCTGGAAACACCATATATTTT. This translates into CASSFGRLSGNTIYF.

The chain couples TRBV5-3 to TRBJ1-4; D may be TRBD1 (6 bases). TRBV5-3 falls under the ORF class, with uncertain function. Trimming took 2 bases from V and 3 from J, leaving 14 bases between them. This CDR3 is 16 amino acids long. The CDR3 DNA follows: TGTGCCAGAAGCTTCGCGGGGCCAGGGGCTAATGAAAAACTGTTTTTT. Amino acid sequence: CARSFAGPGANEKLFF.

The rearrangement links TRBV29-1 to TRBJ1-2; 9 nucleotides agree with TRBD1. The V and J ends lost 5 bases and 4 bases, in that order; junction bases with no gene match: 5. The CDR3 loop spans 13 amino acids. The germline gives CDR1 SQVTM, CDR2 ANQGSEA. For the CDR3, the DNA is TGCAGCGTTATGGGACAGGGCATCTATGGCTACACCTTC. This codes for CSVMGQGIYGYTF.

The CDR3 spells CASLQKYDEQYF. The DNA of the CDR3 is TGTGCCAGCCTCCAAAAGTACGACGAGCAGTACTTC. The gene calls are TRBV6-7 and TRBJ2-7; D unresolved. TRBV6-7 falls under the ORF class, with uncertain function. V dropped 8 bases and J dropped 5 bases, with 13 bases sitting between them. The CDR3 length is 12 residues.

The chain is built from TRBV5-1 and TRBJ1-2; the match to TRBD1 covers 9 bases. The junction had 11 bases not matched to a gene; V was cut back by 4 bases and J by 1 base. This CDR3 has 17 amino acids. Germline CDR1 is SGHRS and CDR2 is YFSETQ. CDR3 sequence reads: CASSPGQGGSRNYGYTF. CDR3 DNA sequence: TGCGCCAGCAGCCCGGGACAGGGAGGAAGTCGTAACTATGGCTACACCTTC.

The gene calls are TRBV7-8 and TRBJ2-7, with no clear D. V was cut by 0 bases and J by 12 bases, with 12 bases left in between. CDR3 length: 12 amino acids. In germline, CDR1 is SGHVS, CDR2 FQNEAQ. The CDR3 here is CASSLASGSRYF. In DNA, the CDR3 is TGTGCCAGCAGCTTAGCGTCAGGTAGTCGGTACTTC.

The chain links TRBV2 to TRBJ2-2; 15 bases are a match to TRBD2. The CDR3 loop spans 17 amino acids. The junction had 6 bases not matched to a gene; V was cut back by 5 bases and J by 5 bases. From germline, CDR1 is SNHLY and CDR2 FYNNEI. The CDR3 is CASSPGLAGGGTGELFF. The CDR3 DNA reads as TGTGCCAGCAGTCCGGGACTAGCGGGGGGCGGGACCGGGGAGCTGTTTTTT.

V and J are TRBV27 and TRBJ2-7; D ambiguous. Deletions cut 3 bases from V and 1 base from J, with 7 bases between. This CDR3 contains 13 residues. The germline gives CDR1 MNHEY, CDR2 SMNVEV (reference sequence). CDR3 sequence: CASSFGPSYEQYF. The CDR3 DNA is TGTGCCAGCAGTTTCGGACCGTCCTACGAGCAGTACTTC.

The chain uses TRBV3-1 (or the pseudogene TRBV3-2) and TRBJ1-2, with TRBD1 identical over 10 bases. Germline CDR1 and CDR2: LGHDT and YNNKEL (reference sequence). The V gene end was trimmed by 2 bases and the J gene end by 8 bases; junction bases not matched to a gene: 5. The CDR3 has 14 residues. In nucleotides, the CDR3 is TGTGCCAGCAGCCAACGTGACAGGGGGCAGGGCTACACCTTC. This codes for CASSQRDRGQGYTF.

The chain joins TRBV11-2 to TRBJ1-3; D ambiguous. The germline V gene has CDR1 SGHAT and CDR2 FQNNGV. The CDR3 consists of 13 residues. With 1 base removed from V and 8 bases from J, the gap between germline ends came to 9 bases. The DNA for the CDR3 is TGTGCCAGCAGCTTAGGGCCTGGTGACACCATATATTTT. This sequence encodes CASSLGPGDTIYF.

This clone appeared once. The chain combines TRBV19 with TRBJ1-1, with D perhaps TRBD1 (6 bases). This CDR3 is 13 amino acids long. Germline CDR1 is LNHDA and CDR2 is SQIVND (reference sequence). Trimming removed 3 bases at V and 5 bases at J, with 10 bases between. The CDR3 here is CASSIDRMTEAFF. As DNA, the CDR3 is TGTGCCAGTAGTATCGACAGGATGACTGAAGCTTTCTTT.

The chain carries TRBV27 and TRBJ1-1; weak D call: TRBD1 (5 bases). Looked up from germline, CDR1 is MNHEY and CDR2 is SMNVEV (reference sequence). V lost 5 bases and J 4 bases, leaving 17 bases between the germline ends. The CDR3 is 15 amino acids. The CDR3 reads CASSHPGGGSTEAFF. CDR3 bases: TGTGCCAGCAGTCACCCCGGGGGGGGGTCCACTGAAGCTTTCTTT.